The clone carrying this TCR beta chain was seen only once. The sample comes from a study of blood T cell repertoires in COVID-19. At the level of the study: The study drew acute and convalescent COVID-19 samples from the United States, Italy and Spain. T cells, B-cell-depleted T cells, or PBMCs provided the cDNA or gDNA that served as material.

Looked up from germline, CDR1 is SGDLS and CDR2 is YYNGEE. V gave up 4 bases and J gave up 2 bases, with 9 bases separating them. The CDR3 consists of 13 residues. In the original workflow: Amplification with reference gene primers provided the estimates of nucleated cell counts. Assay: immunoSEQ multiplex PCR; the TCRdb copy retains only in-frame clones and omits some. Clonal size and the V and J genes are those of that table, whereas D and trimming came from the DNA. The top ten hold roughly 14% of the sample, which has fewer than 300,000 clones, approximately 85% seen once. The source is a human donor in a cohort sampled during active COVID-19. The material sequenced was peripheral blood. This chain links TRBV9 with TRBJ1-1; tentative D call: TRBD1 (6 bases). CDR3: CASSPGTNTEAFF. DNA for the CDR3: TGTGCCAGCAGCCCAGGGACAAACACTGAAGCTTTCTTT.